Sequencing of this T cell receptor (beta chain) was carried out in a study of T cell repertoires in cytomegalovirus infection. Study-wide background: Evidence of both CMV infection and a matching HLA type came from public TCR beta signatures.

TCRdb reprocessed the reads with MiXCR, giving one entry per CDR3 protein. Among about 600,000 distinct CDR3 sequences listed, more than 20% were seen once. The V gene lost 4 bases and the J gene lost 10 bases, with 10 bases spanning the gap. The CDR3 loop spans 11 amino acids. CDR1 and CDR2 from the germline V gene are SGHDN and FVKESK. The rearrangement joins TRBV14 to TRBJ1-1; D perhaps matches TRBD1 (6 bases). Sample: CD8+ T cells from PBMCs. This clonotype was obtained from a human donor in good health (CMV status not recorded). Some clones in this sample may be carry-over from other donors' samples. In DNA, the CDR3 is TGTGCCAGCAGCCCTCAGGGGAGAGCTTTCTTT. As protein: CASSPQGRAFF.